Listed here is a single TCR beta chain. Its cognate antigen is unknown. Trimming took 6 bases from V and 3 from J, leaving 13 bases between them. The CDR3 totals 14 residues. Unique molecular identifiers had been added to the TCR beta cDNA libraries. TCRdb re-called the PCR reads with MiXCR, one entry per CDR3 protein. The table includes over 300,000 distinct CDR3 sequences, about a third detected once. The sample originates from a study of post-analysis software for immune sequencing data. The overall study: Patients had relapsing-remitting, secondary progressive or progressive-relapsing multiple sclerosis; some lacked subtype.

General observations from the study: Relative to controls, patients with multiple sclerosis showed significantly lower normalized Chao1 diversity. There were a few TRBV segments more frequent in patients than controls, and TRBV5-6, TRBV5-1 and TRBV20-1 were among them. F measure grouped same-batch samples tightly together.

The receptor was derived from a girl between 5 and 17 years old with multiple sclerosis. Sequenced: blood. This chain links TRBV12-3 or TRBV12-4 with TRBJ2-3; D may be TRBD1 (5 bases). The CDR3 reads CASSPYSGTDTQYF. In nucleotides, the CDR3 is TGTGCCAGCAGCCCCTACTCAGGGACAGATACGCAGTATTTT.